Below, one T cell receptor (beta chain) is given with its context. Its antigen is currently unknown. Clones were read by immunoSEQ multiplex PCR, and TCRdb kept only the in-frame ones, dropping some. Among around 34,000 clones, roughly 93% were seen once, and the ten largest hold approximately 7.9%. This sample is part of a study of T cells in localized non-small cell lung cancer. Deletions cut 0 bases from V and 6 bases from J, with 10 bases between. The germline gives CDR1 SGHTS, CDR2 YDEGEE. The length of the CDR3 is 14 residues. Study outcomes and limitations: Because researchers sequenced only one region of the tumor, heterogeneity is still possible. For the top 100 tumor clones, a median about 60 also appeared in adjacent lung.

The specimen was peripheral blood, collected before any cancer treatment. This TCR derives from a female donor of 60 years or more with stage I lung adenocarcinoma. The chain uses TRBV5-8 and TRBJ1-5; D remains unclear. The CDR3 loop reads CASSLGRRSQPQHF. CDR3 in DNA: TGTGCCAGCAGCTTGGGAAGACGCAGTCAGCCCCAGCATTTT. Combining the CDR3 with reference TRBV5-8 and TRBJ1-5 gives the whole variable domain EAGVTQSPTHLIKTRGQQATLRCSPISGHTSVYWYQQALGLGLQFLLWYDEGEERNRGNFPPRFSGRQFPNYSSELNVNALELEDSALYLCASSLGRRSQPQHFGDGTRLSIL.